What follows are 25 T cell receptor beta chains derived from one specimen sequenced in a study of T cells in localized non-small cell lung cancer. Profiled with immunoSEQ multiplex PCR; TCRdb holds only in-frame clones, not every one. The sample records about 20,000 clones, around 86% being singletons. The sequencing here drew on PBMCs, taken before any cancer treatment. The receptors were sampled from a man aged 35 to 69 with stage II squamous cell lung carcinoma.

CDR3 residues: CAWNQGGGTDTQYF. The CDR3 DNA sequence: TGTGCCTGGAATCAGGGGGGAGGCACAGATACGCAGTATTTT. The V call is TRBV30, the J call TRBJ2-3, with D perhaps TRBD1 (7 bases). Germline V gene sequence: CDR1 GTSNPN, CDR2 SVGIG (reference sequence). The V and J ends lost 4 bases and 1 base respectively, with 12 bases between them. This CDR3 has 14 amino acids.

The chain carries TRBV9 and TRBJ2-6; D is tentatively TRBD1 or TRBD2 (5 bases each). V was trimmed by 3 bases and J by 0 bases, leaving 13 bases between them. Looked up from germline, CDR1 is SGDLS and CDR2 is YYNGEE. CDR3 length: 17 amino acids. The CDR3 DNA sequence: TGTGCCAGCAGCGAGGACGGGGCCCTCTCTGGGGCCAACGTCCTGACTTTC. The encoded protein is CASSEDGALSGANVLTF.

The chain joins TRBV18 to TRBJ2-1; D gene ambiguous. Trimming cost V 8 bases and J 6 bases, with 17 bases left between them. The CDR3 runs to 14 residues. Germline CDR1 is KGHSH and CDR2 is LQKENI. The CDR3 region has the DNA TGTGCCAGCGGAAGGGTCTCCAGTACCAATGAGCAGTTCTTC. This gives the protein CASGRVSSTNEQFF.

The chain couples TRBV6-5 to TRBJ2-5; D remains unclear. The V end lost 2 bases, the J end lost 2 bases, and 9 bases lay between the germline ends. The CDR3 is 14 residues long. Germline V gene sequence: CDR1 MNHEY, CDR2 SVGAGI. CDR3 DNA sequence: TGTGCCAGCAGTTACGGCAGATTACAAGAGACCCAGTACTTC. Protein sequence: CASSYGRLQETQYF.

V gene TRBV18 combines with J gene TRBJ2-7; D is unresolved. Trimming took 3 bases from V and 6 from J, leaving 6 bases between them. This CDR3 comprises 11 residues. Germline CDR1 KGHSH, CDR2 LQKENI. The DNA of the CDR3 is TGTGCCAGCTCACCGGACCGCGAGCAGTACTTC. This sequence encodes CASSPDREQYF.

This clone has a single count. The chain uses TRBV6-1 and TRBJ1-2; the D gene is possibly TRBD1 (5 bases). This CDR3 contains 12 residues. Trimming took 3 bases from V and 5 from J, leaving 7 bases between them. Germline V gene sequence: CDR1 MNHNS, CDR2 SASEGT. CDR3 in amino acids: CASSETAYGYTF. The CDR3 DNA follows: TGTGCCAGCAGTGAGACAGCTTATGGCTACACCTTC.

CDR3 nucleotides: TGCGCCAGCAGCCTTGGGACTAGCAATTTAGGGGAGACCCAGTACTTC. Encoded protein: CASSLGTSNLGETQYF. The chain is built from TRBV5-1 and TRBJ2-5; 9 bases map to TRBD2. In germline, CDR1 is SGHRS, CDR2 YFSETQ. The V gene end was trimmed by 4 bases and the J gene end by 5 bases; junction bases not matched to a gene: 12. The length of the CDR3 is 16 residues.

This clone was seen a few times. The V and J genes are TRBV5-6 and TRBJ2-3; no clear D gene. Between the trimmed V and J ends, which lost 0 bases and 6 bases, there was a span of 8 bases. This CDR3 region has 13 residues. Germline V gene sequence: CDR1 SGHDT, CDR2 YYEEEE. This CDR3 is CASSLEAADTQYF. In nucleotides, the CDR3 is TGTGCCAGCAGCTTGGAGGCGGCTGATACGCAGTATTTT.

The CDR3 loop is CASSTTGRDNSPLHF. CDR3 DNA sequence: TGTGCCAGCAGCACCACAGGGAGAGATAATTCACCCCTCCACTTT. The chain couples TRBV5-4 to TRBJ1-6, with D perhaps TRBD1 (6 bases). Per germline, CDR1 SGHNT and CDR2 YYREEE (reference sequence). Trimming shortened V by 4 bases and J by 5 bases, and 13 bases separated the two germline ends. The CDR3 extends over 15 amino acids.

The chain recombines TRBV11-3 with TRBJ1-1; TRBD1 aligns across 7 bases. The CDR3 extends over 15 amino acids. In germline, CDR1 is SGHNT, CDR2 YENEEA. J lost 3 bases, V lost 2 bases, and 6 bases had no gene match. CDR3 protein: CASSLFRQGDTEAFF. The CDR3 DNA follows: TGTGCCAGCAGCTTATTTCGGCAGGGGGACACTGAAGCTTTCTTT. Filled out from reference TRBV11-3 and TRBJ1-1, the complete variable domain reads EAGVVQSPRYKIIEKKQPVAFWCNPISGHNTLYWYLQNLGQGPELLIRYENEEAVDDSQLPKDRFSAERLKGVDSTLKIQPAELGDSAVYLCASSLFRQGDTEAFFGQGTRLTVV.

The rearrangement uses TRBV6-1 and TRBJ1-1; tentative D call: TRBD1 (5 bases). V lost 6 bases and J lost 2, with 10 bases in between. Germline V gene data show CDR1 as MNHNS and CDR2 as SASEGT. The CDR3 has 13 amino acids. CDR3 sequence reads: CASSETANTEAFF. The DNA for the CDR3 is TGTGCCAGCAGCGAGACAGCTAACACTGAAGCTTTCTTT.

This chain connects TRBV6-6 to TRBJ2-5; 9 bases match TRBD1. CDR3 size: 16 residues. After removal of 5 bases from V and 4 bases from J, the junction contained 11 bases not matched to a gene. CDR1 and CDR2 (germline): MNHNY, SVGAGI (reference sequence). The CDR3 DNA reads as TGTGCCAGCAGTCGCGACAGGGGGGAAATAGGAGAGACCCAGTACTTC. It encodes CASSRDRGEIGETQYF.

The CDR3 is CATTQQGGPNTEAFF. CDR3 DNA: TGTGCCACCACACAACAGGGGGGCCCGAACACTGAAGCTTTCTTT. The J gene is TRBJ1-1, the V gene TRBV10-3, with 8 bases that match TRBD1. The CDR3 sequence is 15 residues long. Germline-derived CDR1 and CDR2 are ENHRY and SYGVKD. V gave up 10 bases and J gave up 1 base; unmatched junction bases: 11.

The rearrangement uses TRBV6-5 and TRBJ2-2; D ambiguous. V lost 1 base to trimming and J lost 0 bases, with 3 bases between them. CDR3 length: 14 residues. Looked up from germline, CDR1 is MNHEY and CDR2 is SVGAGI. The CDR3 protein is CASSYFSNTGELFF. The CDR3 DNA reads as TGTGCCAGCAGTTACTTTTCGAACACCGGGGAGCTGTTTTTT.

Only one count was recorded for this clone. This chain uses TRBV6-6 with TRBJ2-3, with a weak D call TRBD1 (6 bases). CDR3 size: 13 residues. Germline V gene sequence: CDR1 MNHNY, CDR2 SVGAGI (reference sequence). Trimming cost V 8 bases and J 1 base, with 10 bases left between them. The CDR3 DNA sequence: TGTGCCAGCGGTGCAGGGGGCACAGATACGCAGTATTTT. Its protein product is CASGAGGTDTQYF.

The rearrangement uses TRBV6-6 and TRBJ1-2; D remains ambiguous. Germline V lookup: CDR1 MNHNY, CDR2 SVGAGI (reference sequence). Deletions cut 4 bases from V and 0 bases from J, with 9 bases between. This CDR3 region has 14 residues. The DNA for the CDR3 is TGTGCCAGCAGTTCGGGTTGGTCTAACTATGGCTACACCTTC. Amino acid sequence: CASSSGWSNYGYTF.

This clone appeared a single time. V is TRBV11-3 and J is TRBJ1-6, with 7 bases fitting TRBD1. Germline loops: CDR1 SGHNT, CDR2 YENEEA. Losses at the gene ends were 5 bases for V and 6 bases for J; bases not matched to a gene: 10. This CDR3 is built from 16 residues. The CDR3 loop reads CASSPGSDRSNSPLHF. For the CDR3, the DNA is TGTGCCAGCAGCCCGGGATCGGACAGGTCTAATTCACCCCTCCACTTT.

The gene calls are TRBV7-2 and TRBJ2-5; D remains unclear. CDR3 length equals 14 residues. Germline CDR1 is SGHTA and CDR2 is FQGNSA. Between the trimmed V and J ends, which lost 3 bases and 3 bases, there was a span of 11 bases. In DNA, the CDR3 is TGTGCCAGCAGCTTCCCCCCAGTTGAAGAGACCCAGTACTTC. Protein: CASSFPPVEETQYF.

The rearrangement links TRBV19 to TRBJ2-7; the D gene is possibly TRBD1 (6 bases). Germline V gene sequence: CDR1 LNHDA, CDR2 SQIVND (reference sequence). The CDR3 length is 15 residues. Trimming removed 6 bases from V and 2 bases from J, with 17 bases in between. CDR3: CASSTTADSTYEQYF. CDR3 sequence (DNA): TGTGCCAGTAGCACCACGGCGGACAGTACCTACGAGCAGTACTTC. Complete variable domain (other parts from reference TRBV19 and TRBJ2-7): DGGITQSPKYLFRKEGQNVTLSCEQNLNHDAMYWYRQDPGQGLRLIYYSQIVNDFQKGDIAEGYSVSREKKESFPLTVTSAQKNPTAFYLCASSTTADSTYEQYFGPGTRLTVT.

The chain combines TRBV19 with TRBJ1-2; the match to TRBD1 covers 12 bases. Germline lookup yields CDR1 LNHDA and CDR2 SQIVND (reference sequence). This CDR3 has 17 residues. V trimming: 2 bases; J trimming: 4 bases; junction bases outside the gene matches: 8. The CDR3: CASSIKGQGALGYGYTF. The CDR3 DNA reads as TGTGCCAGTAGTATAAAGGGACAGGGGGCTCTGGGCTATGGCTACACCTTC.

This chain joins TRBV6-5 and TRBJ1-2; 7 nucleotides line up with TRBD1. CDR3 size: 12 residues. Trimming cost V 6 bases and J 7 bases; bases outside gene matches: 5. Germline CDR1 reads MNHEY; CDR2 reads SVGAGI. The CDR3, as DNA: TGTGCCAGCAGCCCACAGGGGTTTGGCTACACCTTC. This sequence encodes CASSPQGFGYTF.

V and J are TRBV13 and TRBJ1-5; no clear D. V was clipped by 7 bases and J by 1 base, with 17 bases between them. Germline CDR1 and CDR2: PRHDT and FYEKMQ (reference sequence). The CDR3 runs to 16 residues. The CDR3 is CASTWGGIWSNQPQHF. CDR3 DNA sequence: TGTGCCAGCACCTGGGGAGGGATATGGAGCAATCAGCCCCAGCATTTT. The variable domain in full, completed from reference TRBV13 and TRBJ1-5, reads AAGVIQSPRHLIKEKRETATLKCYPIPRHDTVYWYQQGPGQDPQFLISFYEKMQSDKGSIPDRFSAQQFSDYHSELNMSSLELGDSALYFCASTWGGIWSNQPQHFGDGTRLSIL.

Remarks on this clone: The same CDR3 arises from other DNA sequences in this sample as well. The V gene is TRBV5-4, the J gene TRBJ2-5; D remains unclear. The CDR3 sequence is 11 residues long. V gave up 0 bases and J gave up 5 bases, with 2 bases separating them. Germline CDR1 and CDR2: SGHNT and YYREEE (reference sequence). The CDR3: CASSLDETQYF. The CDR3 nucleotides are TGTGCCAGCAGCTTGGACGAGACCCAGTACTTC.

The chain carries TRBV19 and TRBJ2-4; D not certain. The V gene's germline CDR1 is LNHDA and CDR2 SQIVND (reference sequence). Trimming shortened V by 3 bases and J by 7 bases, and 10 bases separated the two germline ends. The CDR3 extends over 13 amino acids. CDR3 in DNA: TGTGCCAGTAGTATTAGTGTAGGGAACATTCAGTACTTC. This sequence encodes CASSISVGNIQYF.

The rearrangement joins TRBV6-5 to TRBJ2-7; 7 bases are shared with TRBD2. J lost 2 bases, V lost 5 bases, and 9 bases had no gene match. Germline lookup yields CDR1 MNHEY and CDR2 SVGAGI. This CDR3 region has 15 residues. The CDR3, as DNA: TGTGCCAGCAGTCCCCGCGGGGGAGGGGCCTACGAGCAGTACTTC. Residues: CASSPRGGGAYEQYF.